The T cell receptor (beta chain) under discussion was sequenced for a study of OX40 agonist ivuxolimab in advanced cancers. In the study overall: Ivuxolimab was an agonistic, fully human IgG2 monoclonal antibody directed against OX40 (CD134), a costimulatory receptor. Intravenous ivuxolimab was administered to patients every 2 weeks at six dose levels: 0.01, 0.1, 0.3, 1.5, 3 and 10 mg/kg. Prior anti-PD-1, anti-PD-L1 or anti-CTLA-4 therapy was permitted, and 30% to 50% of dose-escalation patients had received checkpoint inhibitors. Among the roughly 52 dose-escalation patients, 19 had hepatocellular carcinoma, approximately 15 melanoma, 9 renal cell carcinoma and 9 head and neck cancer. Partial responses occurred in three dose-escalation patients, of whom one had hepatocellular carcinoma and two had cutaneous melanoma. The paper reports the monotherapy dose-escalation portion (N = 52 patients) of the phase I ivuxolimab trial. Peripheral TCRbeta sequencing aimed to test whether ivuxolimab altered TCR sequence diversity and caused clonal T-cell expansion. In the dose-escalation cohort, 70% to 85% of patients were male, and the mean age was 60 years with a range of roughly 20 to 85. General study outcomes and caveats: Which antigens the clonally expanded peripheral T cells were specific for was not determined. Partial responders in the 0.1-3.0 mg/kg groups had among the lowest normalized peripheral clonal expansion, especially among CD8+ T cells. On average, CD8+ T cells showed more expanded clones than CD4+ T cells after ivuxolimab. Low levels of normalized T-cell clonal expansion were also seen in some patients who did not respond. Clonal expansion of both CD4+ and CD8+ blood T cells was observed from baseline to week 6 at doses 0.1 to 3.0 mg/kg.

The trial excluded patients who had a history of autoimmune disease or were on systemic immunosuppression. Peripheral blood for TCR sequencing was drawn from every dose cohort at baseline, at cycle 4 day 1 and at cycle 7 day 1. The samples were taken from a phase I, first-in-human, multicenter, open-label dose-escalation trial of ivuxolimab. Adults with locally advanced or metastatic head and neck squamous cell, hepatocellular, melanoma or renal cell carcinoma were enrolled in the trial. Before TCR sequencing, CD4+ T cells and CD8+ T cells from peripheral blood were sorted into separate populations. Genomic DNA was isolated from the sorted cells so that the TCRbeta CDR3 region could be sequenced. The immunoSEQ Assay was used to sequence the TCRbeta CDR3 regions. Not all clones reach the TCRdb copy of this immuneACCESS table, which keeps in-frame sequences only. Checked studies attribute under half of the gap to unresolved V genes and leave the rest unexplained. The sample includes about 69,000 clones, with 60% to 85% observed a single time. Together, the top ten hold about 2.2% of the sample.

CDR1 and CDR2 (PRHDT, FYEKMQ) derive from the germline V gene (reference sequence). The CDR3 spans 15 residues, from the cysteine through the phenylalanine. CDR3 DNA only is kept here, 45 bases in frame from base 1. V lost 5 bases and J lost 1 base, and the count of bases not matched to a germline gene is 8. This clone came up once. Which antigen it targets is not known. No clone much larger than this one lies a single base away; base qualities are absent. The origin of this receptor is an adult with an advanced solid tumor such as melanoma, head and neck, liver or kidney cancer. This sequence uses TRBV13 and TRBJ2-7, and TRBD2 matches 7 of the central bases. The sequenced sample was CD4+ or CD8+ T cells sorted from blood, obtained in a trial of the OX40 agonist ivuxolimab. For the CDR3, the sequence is CASSDRAGSSYEQYF. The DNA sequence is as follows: TGTGCCAGCAGCGATCGAGCGGGATCGTCCTACGAGCAGTACTTC. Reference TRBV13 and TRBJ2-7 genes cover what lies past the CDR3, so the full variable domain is AAGVIQSPRHLIKEKRETATLKCYPIPRHDTVYWYQQGPGQDPQFLISFYEKMQSDKGSIPDRFSAQQFSDYHSELNMSSLELGDSALYFCASSDRAGSSYEQYFGPGTRLTVT.